These 10 T cell receptor beta chains share one sample of origin, sequenced in a study of blood T cells in healthy people across ages (dated by TCRdb to about 2015). The method behind the library was 5' RACE. A second about 7 to 12 cycle PCR used a sample-barcoded 5' primer and a J-beta primer mix. TCRdb applied fastp at Q25 and MiXCR to the public reads, then kept only in-frame beta chains. Entries that share a CDR3 protein sequence are merged under the most common genes and DNA. The sample table holds some 1,800,000 distinct CDR3 sequences, of which about two fifths were seen once. The top ten clonotypes cover more than 20% of the sample. Sequencing was performed on blood. Receptors originate from a human donor in good health.

About this clonotype: One end of the junction does not line up with germline, which may come from a read error. DNA for the CDR3: TGTGCCAGCAGCTTAGGACAGGGTACATTTGGCTGCACCTTC. This gives the protein CASSLGQGTFGCTF. This rearrangement joins TRBV5-6 to TRBJ1-2; TRBD1 aligns across 8 bases. Germline loops: CDR1 SGHDT, CDR2 YYEEEE. This CDR3 region has 14 residues.

The chain employs TRBV28 and TRBJ1-1, with D possibly TRBD1 on 5 matching bases. Trimming left V 8 bases short and J 7 bases short, with 17 bases between. Per germline, CDR1 MDHEN and CDR2 SYDVKM. This CDR3 is 13 amino acids long. CDR3 DNA sequence: TGTGCCAGCGACGGGCCAGGGAACGTTGAAGCTTTCTTT. This codes for CASDGPGNVEAFF.

The rearrangement links TRBV5-1 to TRBJ1-2, with D possibly TRBD1 on 5 matching bases. CDR1 is SGHRS and CDR2 is YFSETQ in the germline V gene. V lost 5 bases, J lost 10 bases, and 9 bases lay in between. The CDR3 has 10 residues. The CDR3 DNA sequence: TGCGCCAGCAGAGGCAGGGACTACACCTTC. As protein: CASRGRDYTF.

This rearrangement joins TRBV11-3 to TRBJ1-2; D remains ambiguous. The CDR3 totals 12 residues. Germline-derived CDR1 and CDR2 are SGHNT and YENEEA. V lost 7 bases and J 5 bases, leaving 11 bases between the germline ends. Written as DNA, the CDR3 is TGTGCCAGCACGAGCACCGAGTATGGCTACACCTTC. It translates to CASTSTEYGYTF.

The CDR3 here is CASSPTQGGSQPQHF. CDR3 nucleotide sequence: TGTGCCAGCAGCCCTACTCAGGGAGGGTCACAGCCCCAGCATTTT. The V call is TRBV12-3 or TRBV12-4, the J call TRBJ1-5; a weak D match, TRBD1 (5 bases). The CDR3 totals 15 residues. Trimming pared 6 bases from V and 7 bases from J, leaving 19 bases between.

This clonotype was observed a handful of times. V gene TRBV2 combines with J gene TRBJ2-7; D uncertain. CDR1 and CDR2 from the germline V gene are SNHLY and FYNNEI. The V end was cut by 2 bases, the J end by 1 base, with 9 bases between. The CDR3 length is 14 residues. This CDR3 is CASSERVGSYEQYF. The CDR3 bases are TGTGCCAGCAGTGAACGGGTAGGGTCCTACGAGCAGTACTTC.

This clonotype was seen many times. The chain joins TRBV5-5 to TRBJ2-3; 9 bases line up with TRBD2. Looked up from germline, CDR1 is SGHKS and CDR2 is YYEKEE (reference sequence). The junction had 11 bases not matched to a gene; V was cut back by 4 bases and J by 8 bases. The CDR3 is 15 amino acids. CDR3 DNA: TGTGCCAGCAGCGTTGAGCGGGGGGCCGACGGTACGCAGTATTTT. This codes for CASSVERGADGTQYF.

V and J are TRBV15 and TRBJ1-6, with 11 bases that match TRBD1. Per the germline V gene, CDR1 is LNHNV and CDR2 is YYDKDF (reference sequence). The CDR3 loop spans 15 amino acids. The V segment lost 1 base and the J segment 7 bases; nucleotides outside the gene matches: 0. The DNA for the CDR3 is TGTGCCACCAGCAGAGGGGACAGGGGGAATTCACCCCTCCACTTT. Protein product: CATSRGDRGNSPLHF.

Turning to this clonotype: One end of the junction varies from germline; a read error may be responsible. The CDR3 nucleotides read TGCAGTGCTACCGGACAGATCTCTGGGGCCAACGTCCCGACTTTC. This translates into CSATGQISGANVPTF. The chain links TRBV20-1 to TRBJ2-6; a weak D match, TRBD1 (6 bases). CDR1 and CDR2 from the germline V gene are DFQATT and SNEGSKA (reference sequence). The CDR3 contains 15 residues.

This clonotype was counted only a few times. The rearrangement uses TRBV5-1 and TRBJ2-1; D unresolved. V was pared by 0 bases and J by 4 bases, with 8 bases between. The CDR3 covers 14 residues. Germline V CDR1 and CDR2: SGHRS, YFSETQ. The CDR3 nucleotides are TGCGCCAGCAGCTTGGAGGTAGGATACAATGAGCAGTTCTTC. Its translation is CASSLEVGYNEQFF.